The clone carrying this T cell receptor beta chain appeared many times. Certain patients were not enrolled. These were patients with other autoimmune diseases, uncontrolled infections, pregnancy or lactation. Orbital computed tomography, together with clinical symptoms, serum thyroxine, TRAb and thyroid ultrasound, was used for diagnosis. The data stem from a study of Graves' ophthalmopathy and Graves' hyperthyroidism. For repertoire sequencing, the TCR beta CDR3 regions were amplified from RNA transcripts. The first round was an RT-PCR with HTBI primers, and the second round was a multiplex PCR. TCRdb itself ran the multiplex PCR reads through MiXCR, one entry per CDR3 protein. This repertoire shows 500,000 to 600,000 distinct CDR3 sequences, 35% to 40% found once; its top ten account for about 4.1%. The V gene lost 7 bases and the J gene lost 3 bases, with 16 bases spanning the gap. The CDR3 consists of 14 residues. Germline V gene lookup returns CDR1 SNHLY and CDR2 FYNNEI.

The sample consisted of peripheral blood or thyroid tissue (not recorded which). The rearrangement joins TRBV2 to TRBJ2-7; D is possibly TRBD1 (6 bases). This receptor was obtained from an adult man with Graves' hyperthyroidism. CDR3 sequence reads: CASNTPGQNYEQYF. CDR3 in DNA: TGTGCCAGCAACACCCCCGGACAGAACTACGAGCAGTACTTC. Based on the CDR3 plus reference TRBV2 and TRBJ2-7, the full variable domain is EPEVTQTPSHQVTQMGQEVILRCVPISNHLYFYWYRQILGQKVEFLVSFYNNEISEKSEIFDDQFSVERPDGSNFTLKIRSTKLEDSAMYFCASNTPGQNYEQYFGPGTRLTVT.